Detailed here is one T cell receptor beta chain. Profiled with immunoSEQ multiplex PCR; TCRdb holds only in-frame clones, not every one. The data show more than 200,000 clones, 84% seen once. This entry is derived from a study of blood T cell repertoires in COVID-19. Study-level information: Samples of COVID-19 (acute and convalescent) were obtained from the United States, Italy and Spain. T cells, B-cell-depleted T cells, or PBMCs supplied cDNA or gDNA.

The CDR3 has 14 residues. After removal of 7 bases from V and 6 bases from J, the junction contained 4 bases not matched to a gene. The germline CDR1 and CDR2 sequences are LGHDT and YNNKEL (reference sequence). The receptor was derived from a woman older than 75 with COVID-19, enrolled during active disease. Specimen: peripheral blood. The rearrangement uses TRBV3-1 (or the pseudogene TRBV3-2) and TRBJ1-6; 9 bases line up with TRBD1. The CDR3 loop is CASTPTGGNSPLHF. CDR3 in DNA: TGTGCCAGCACCCCGACAGGGGGTAATTCACCCCTCCACTTT.